This entry features one TCR beta chain sequence. Its antigen is currently not known. Qualities for individual bases were not recorded, and no much larger clone is one base off. The cohort comprised 710 or so healthy bone marrow donors. All cohort members were sampled while nominally healthy, although unrecorded immune exposures were likely present. The donor was CMV seronegative and was included in the group of under 450 seronegative cohort members. A peripheral blood sample was collected from each donor, and TCR beta sequencing was performed on peripheral blood mononuclear cells. The Qiagen DNeasy Blood Extraction Kit was used to extract genomic DNA from the blood cell samples. CDR1 and CDR2 are read off the germline V gene as MDHEN and SYDVKM. Its CDR3 holds 15 amino acids, cysteine through phenylalanine. Kept here is only the CDR3 DNA, which spans 45 bases and is read in frame from base 1. After removal of 2 bases from V and 4 bases from J, the junction retains 6 bases not matched to a gene.

This sample is part of a study of cytomegalovirus exposure and HLA in healthy donors listed by TCRdb under 2017. Turning to the overall study: An earlier analysis of several hundred of the donors reported over 250 Gb of sequence data and 117 million unique TCR beta sequences obtained from approximately 180 million T cells. An early release covering just under 650 HLA-typed donors comprised approximately 290 gigabases of sequencing data and tens of millions of unique TCR sequences. Of the 300 to 500 genotyped donors, less than 85% were placed in the genetic ancestry cluster associated with self-reported Caucasian donors. The study aimed to test whether cataloging public T cell receptors could reveal signatures of past pathogen exposure. The T cell repertoires of some 670 subjects were profiled by immunosequencing and related to cytomegalovirus serostatus. Besides the first cohort of around 700 subjects, a separate validation cohort made up of roughly 130 different subjects was used. To predict cytomegalovirus infection status, the study combined high-throughput TCR immunosequencing, statistical association of individual TCRs with disease status, and machine learning. A later analysis re-analyzed previously published TCR beta repertoires from roughly 690 donors and added high-resolution HLA genotyping to study TCR occurrence patterns. Rather than using new phenotypic data, the later analysis identified candidate immune exposures from TCR beta sequences and from how often those sequences occurred across donors. In an earlier analysis of a few hundred of the donors, high-throughput TCR beta sequencing was used to judge whether each TCR beta V gene segment behaved as functional or pseudogenic. Donor age, sex, ethnicity and CMV serostatus were compiled alongside the repertoire data. Genome-wide SNP genotypes for about 55% of the roughly 670 donors were used in a later genetic analysis, which treated that subset as a discovery cohort. Every discovery cohort repertoire had been produced on one sequencing platform. Both class I and class II loci were covered by HLA typing, at four-digit resolution. The number of typed donors differed by locus: about 629-630 for A, B, C, DRB1 and DQB1; 522 for DQA1; approximately 610 for DPA1; and some 430 for DPB1. Several DR-DQ haplotypes were handled as single units for association and clustering, since linkage in the cohort was strong. Among some 410 genotyped donors of the cohort, an average of about 240,000 unique TCR beta nucleotide sequences were sequenced per donor, 15% to 20% of them non-productive. The paper as a whole reports these results and caveats: In a later genetic analysis, fewer N-insertions in productive TCRs were reported among donors in an Asian-associated ancestry cluster than the roughly 700-donor mean. Strong co-occurrence of HLA alleles, especially DR and DQ, made assigning TCR associations to individual alleles difficult. Correlated functional status among segregating V segments might be attributable to linkage disequilibrium, but an unknown experimental factor could not be ruled out. According to a later analysis, TCR association rates differed among HLA loci, with DRB1 alleles showing the most associated TCRs and HLA-C alleles showing the fewest. In a later analysis, HLA-associated TCR beta chains showed more clonal expansion and lower generation probabilities than non-associated chains that were equally common. A later genetic analysis associated a missense DCLRE1C variant with V-gene and J-gene trimming of TCR beta chains, and an independent cohort replicated the association. The sequencing pipeline was judged likely to have produced a cluster of highly shared sequence variants as a technical artifact. Because HLA typing was unavailable for some donors at each locus, only the typed subset was used in association tests. According to a later analysis, most CMV-associated TCR beta chains appeared to be HLA-restricted, and the HLA associations seemed to be driven largely by CMV exposure. The only immune exposure information available for the cohort was CMV serostatus. Because counts were too low, about 15 rarely observed V segments, including chromosome 9 orphons, were left out of the earlier analysis of roughly 600 of the donors. The study listed approximately 150 TCR beta chains as associated with cytomegalovirus. In this cohort, only TCR beta chains were sequenced, and detectable features were limited by the absence of alpha or paired-chain data. A few of the identified cytomegalovirus-associated TCR beta chains were confirmed in vitro to be specific for cytomegalovirus antigens. A later analysis associated about 17,000 TCR beta sequences with specific HLA alleles at a false discovery rate of 0.05. The presence/absence analyses assumed that sequencing depth was roughly uniform across donors, and that assumption may not be true. Across donors, most TCR sequences were observed very rarely, whereas some public TCRs were present in many individuals. According to a later analysis, parvovirus B19, influenza, CMV and Epstein-Barr virus appeared linked to several top co-occurrence clusters. According to the authors, the approach could potentially be generalized to other disease states and immunological phenotypes. The classifier was reported to diagnose cytomegalovirus status with high specificity and sensitivity in both the original cohort and the validation cohort. A further reported finding was that TCR beta sequences accurately predicted the HLA-A and HLA-B alleles for most subjects in the first cohort. In an earlier analysis of some 500 of the donors, most TCR beta V segments were observed in productive rearrangements about 90% or about 30% of the time, broadly matching IMGT annotations. Some IMGT-functional V segments, including TRBV6-2 and TRBV6-3, could not be distinguished by the 87-base-pair reads and were therefore excluded.

Library preparation employed the immunoSEQ multiplex PCR assay. A mixture of 60 forward primers for TCR Vbeta segments and 13 reverse primers for TCR Jbeta segments was used in the multiplex PCR. A multiplex PCR assay on genomic DNA amplified the CDR3 region of rearranged TCR beta genes. Amplified TCR beta libraries were sequenced as 87-base-pair reads on the Illumina HiSeq System. Per the authors' processing: A later analysis tallied around 87 million unique TCR beta chains across the 666 repertoires, and around 10 million of those chains were shared by two or more donors. Raw reads were error-corrected and collapsed into unique sequences with a nearest-neighbor algorithm that merged closely related sequences to remove PCR and sequencing errors. V, D and J gene segments were assigned by aligning CDR3 sequences to IMGT reference sequences. For a sequence to be retained, a match of at least six nucleotides was required to both a V gene segment and a J gene segment. Rearrangements were called productive when the CDR3 lacked stop codons and stayed in frame with V and J; all others were non-productive. Following IMGT convention, CDR3 was defined as the stretch from the second conserved V-encoded cysteine up to the conserved J-encoded phenylalanine. The earlier analysis of about 590 of the donors excluded sequences that lacked an unambiguous match to a single V gene segment. In an earlier analysis of several hundred of the donors, a V segment was called functional when productive rearrangements were above 56.7%, and segregating when the standard deviation between donors exceeded 5%. A statistical classification framework was built to diagnose cytomegalovirus status from the catalog of TCR beta chain sequences. A later analysis assigned V and J genes by comparing TCR nucleotide sequences with IMGT/GENE-DB human TR gene sequences. In a later analysis, CDR3 sequences and most-parsimonious VDJ recombination scenarios were assigned using the TCRdist pipeline. A later analysis defined each TCR beta chain by its CDR3 amino acid sequence plus V-gene family, and excluded reads lacking a unique V-gene family. To address suspected cross-contamination and a sequencing artifact, a later analysis removed roughly 640 highly shared, low-generation-probability nucleotide sequences. In a later analysis, a clonal expansion index was calculated for each public chain from normalized within-repertoire ranks of inferred template counts. In a later analysis, generation probabilities were computed using a VDJ recombination model fitted to out-of-frame rearrangements, and the results were checked against IGoR. A later analysis scored TCR-TCR, TCR-HLA and TCR-CMV co-occurrence with hypergeometric tests, applying a repertoire-size bias correction to TCR pairs. To estimate false discovery rates, a later analysis permuted the HLA or CMV assignments 20 times. In a later analysis, co-occurring TCRs were grouped using DBSCAN, with TCRdist sequence similarity added in when clustering inside HLA-allele-positive subsets. For co-occurrence clustering, repertoires with fewer than 30,000 or more than 120,000 public chains were excluded, along with four or five repertoires with anomalous nucleotide sharing. The clones in this table, taken by TCRdb from immuneACCESS, are in-frame only. Not every clone is retained; where verified, under half of the shortfall comes from an unresolved V gene, and the cause of the rest is unknown. V and J calls and clone size are as listed in that table; D and trimming were resolved from the DNA. For this sample there are about 140,000 clones; about 80% appear just once. About 2.2% of the sample is in the top ten clones.

The receptor chain draws on TRBV28 and TRBJ1-2, with 8 bases matching TRBD1. This TCR came from a man aged 25 to 40 in good health and CMV-seronegative. Input material: PBMCs. The nucleotides are TGTGCCAGCAGTTTACCGACAGGGGAGGTCTATGGCTACACCTTC. It translates to CASSLPTGEVYGYTF.